Below, 24 T cell receptor beta chains from the same sample are listed, as sequenced in a study of technical replicates of blood from a few donors. Repertoires were generated with immunoSEQ multiplex PCR, while TCRdb's copy carries only in-frame clones and drops some. Of about 74,000 clones in the sample, approximately 95% were seen once. Material: T cells isolated from PBMCs. The receptor source for this set is a human donor in good health.

J is TRBJ1-5 and V is TRBV10-1, with 9 bases matching TRBD1. The CDR3 is made up of 14 amino acids. The V gene end was trimmed by 4 bases and the J gene end by 5 bases; junction bases not matched to a gene: 3. From germline, CDR1 is WNHNN and CDR2 SYGVQD (reference sequence). CDR3 nucleotides: TGCGCCAGCAGTGGGGGACAGGGTGATCAGCCCCAGCATTTT. It translates to CASSGGQGDQPQHF.

This clone has only one observation. The chain joins TRBV6-1 to TRBJ1-6; D is uncertain. CDR3 length equals 17 residues. Trimming shortened V by 0 bases and J by 1 base, and 10 bases separated the two germline ends. The germline CDR1 and CDR2 sequences are MNHNS and SASEGT. CDR3 sequence (DNA): TGTGCCAGCAGTGAAGCGAGAGGGTGGTCCTATAATTCACCCCTCCACTTT. Protein: CASSEARGWSYNSPLHF.

This chain uses TRBV6-5 with TRBJ2-7, with TRBD2 identical over 7 bases. After removal of 6 bases from V and 2 bases from J, the junction contained 7 bases not matched to a gene. CDR3 size: 14 residues. Germline CDR1 MNHEY, CDR2 SVGAGI. The CDR3 DNA reads TGTGCCAGCAGCACCGGGACTACTACCTACGAGCAGTACTTC. Protein sequence: CASSTGTTTYEQYF.

V usage is TRBV10-2 and J usage is TRBJ1-5, with TRBD1 matching 9 bases. Trimming took 6 bases from V and 0 from J; bases not matched to a gene: 9. Germline assignment: CDR1 WSHSY and CDR2 SAAADI. This CDR3 contains 17 residues. The CDR3 DNA reads TGCGCCAGCAGGGCCAACAGGGGGCTGGGTAGCAATCAGCCCCAGCATTTT. Amino acid sequence: CASRANRGLGSNQPQHF.

This chain uses TRBV19 with TRBJ1-1; 8 bases are a match to TRBD1. Germline lookup yields CDR1 LNHDA and CDR2 SQIVND (reference sequence). The ends lost 9 bases at V and 12 bases at J; junction bases unmatched: 21. There are 15 residues in the CDR3. The CDR3 sequence is CASMVDGQGDFTTFF. CDR3 coding DNA: TGTGCCAGCATGGTGGATGGACAGGGAGATTTCACAACTTTCTTT.

J is TRBJ2-6 and V is TRBV5-1, with 7 nucleotides matching TRBD1. Germline CDR1 and CDR2: SGHRS and YFSETQ. CDR3 length equals 17 residues. V dropped 4 bases and J dropped 0; count of bases not matched to a gene: 7. CDR3 sequence: CASSPTGQSSGANVLTF. In DNA, the CDR3 is TGCGCCAGCAGCCCGACGGGACAGAGCTCTGGGGCCAACGTCCTGACTTTC.

The chain joins TRBV28 to TRBJ1-1, with TRBD1 matching 10 bases. After removal of 6 bases from V and 9 bases from J, the junction contained 7 bases not matched to a gene. Germline loops: CDR1 MDHEN, CDR2 SYDVKM. This CDR3 comprises 13 residues. CDR3 residues: CASRPTGGGQAFF. The CDR3 DNA follows: TGTGCCAGCAGACCGACAGGGGGCGGTCAAGCTTTCTTT.

This clone showed up just once. The J gene is TRBJ1-1, the V gene TRBV7-9; D unresolved. The CDR3 length is 15 residues. Germline V lookup: CDR1 SEHNR, CDR2 FQNEAQ (reference sequence). Trimming stripped 2 bases from V and 4 bases from J, with 14 bases between. CDR3 region: CASSLSSTLRTEAFF. The CDR3 bases are TGTGCCAGCAGCTTAAGTTCCACTCTTCGCACTGAAGCTTTCTTT.

The chain has TRBV5-4 and TRBJ2-7; D is ambiguous. Germline CDR1 is SGHNT and CDR2 is YYREEE (reference sequence). The V end was cut by 4 bases, the J end by 7 bases, with 24 bases between. The CDR3 sequence is 16 residues long. The CDR3 here is CASSLGVQDPVEEQYF. The CDR3 DNA sequence: TGTGCCAGCAGCCTGGGCGTCCAAGATCCGGTCGAAGAGCAGTACTTC.

The chain uses TRBV4-1 and TRBJ1-2; possible D gene TRBD1, 6 bases. The CDR3 has 15 amino acids. Trimming pared 3 bases from V and 8 bases from J, leaving 19 bases between. Germline loops: CDR1 MGHRA, CDR2 YSYEKL. The CDR3 DNA reads TGCGCCAGCAGCCACTCCCGGGACACGGTGCGGGGCTACACCTTC. It codes for CASSHSRDTVRGYTF.

The chain links TRBV9 to TRBJ1-2; 9 bases match TRBD1. Germline-derived CDR1 and CDR2 are SGDLS and YYNGEE. V trimming: 5 bases; J trimming: 8 bases; junction bases outside the gene matches: 10. The CDR3 sequence is 14 residues long. The CDR3 DNA sequence: TGTGCCAGCAGGCCACTCGGGGACAGGGAAGGCTACACCTTC. It yields the protein CASRPLGDREGYTF.

The rearrangement joins TRBV4-1 to TRBJ2-7; no firm D call. CDR3 size: 14 residues. The germline CDR1 and CDR2 sequences are MGHRA and YSYEKL. Deletions cut 3 bases from V and 4 bases from J, with 13 bases between. The CDR3 reads CASSHKEQVYEQYF. The CDR3 DNA reads TGCGCCAGCAGCCATAAAGAGCAGGTTTACGAGCAGTACTTC.

The chain has TRBV30 and TRBJ2-7; TRBD1 might be the D (5 bases). This CDR3 contains 14 residues. CDR1 and CDR2 (germline): GTSNPN, SVGIG (reference sequence). The V end was cut by 0 bases, the J end by 5 bases, with 14 bases between. The CDR3 reads CAWSVLSWGDEQYF. The CDR3, as DNA: TGTGCCTGGAGTGTACTCTCGTGGGGCGACGAGCAGTACTTC. Using reference TRBV30 and TRBJ2-7 for the parts outside the CDR3, the full variable domain is SQTIHQWPATLVQPVGSPLSLECTVEGTSNPNLYWYRQAAGRGLQLLFYSVGIGQISSEVPQNLSASRPQDRQFILSSKKLLLSDSGFYLCAWSVLSWGDEQYFGPGTRLTVT.

The rearrangement links TRBV2 to TRBJ2-7; possible D gene TRBD1, 6 bases. Trimming shortened V by 4 bases and J by 5 bases, and 15 bases separated the two germline ends. The germline V gene encodes CDR1 SNHLY and CDR2 FYNNEI. The CDR3 runs 14 residues. CDR3 region: CASSVRQVLDEQYF. DNA for the CDR3: TGTGCCAGCAGTGTGAGACAGGTACTTGACGAGCAGTACTTC.

This sequence joins TRBV5-1 and TRBJ1-4; 12 nucleotides match TRBD1. The CDR3 has 18 amino acids. Germline trimming cut 4 bases from V and 7 bases from J; bases unmatched to any gene: 14. CDR1 SGHRS and CDR2 YFSETQ come from the germline V gene. CDR3 nucleotides: TGCGCCAGCAGCCCCCAGGGGGACAGGGGGCAGCTTGGTGAAAAACTGTTTTTT. It encodes CASSPQGDRGQLGEKLFF.

This chain uses TRBV5-1 with TRBJ2-1, with TRBD1 matching 10 bases. The CDR3 has 15 residues. Trimming cost V 3 bases and J 5 bases; bases outside gene matches: 5. Germline V gene data show CDR1 as SGHRS and CDR2 as YFSETQ. The CDR3 bases are TGCGCCAGCAGCTGGAGACAGGGGGCAAACAATGAGCAGTTCTTC. Residues: CASSWRQGANNEQFF. Full variable domain (missing parts from reference TRBV5-1 and TRBJ2-1): KAGVTQTPRYLIKTRGQQVTLSCSPISGHRSVSWYQQTPGQGLQFLFEYFSETQRNKGNFPGRFSGRQFSNSRSEMNVSTLELGDSALYLCASSWRQGANNEQFFGPGTRLTVL.

The chain is built from TRBV20-1 and TRBJ2-7; no reliable D call. Looked up from germline, CDR1 is DFQATT and CDR2 is SNEGSKA (reference sequence). This CDR3 comprises 11 residues. The V end was cut by 5 bases, the J end by 3 bases, with 8 bases between. The CDR3 is CSAPYGYEQYF. The DNA of the CDR3 is TGCAGTGCTCCCTACGGCTACGAGCAGTACTTC.

The rearrangement uses TRBV2 and TRBJ2-5, with TRBD2 matching 7 bases. The CDR3 consists of 10 residues. Germline CDR1 SNHLY, CDR2 FYNNEI. DNA for the CDR3: TGTGGCGGGGGCCAAGAGACCCAGTACTTC. Protein product: CGGGQETQYF.

The V and J genes are TRBV25-1 and TRBJ2-1; 7 nucleotides line up with TRBD1. CDR3 length equals 17 residues. Germline V gene sequence: CDR1 MGHDK, CDR2 SYGVNS. J was trimmed by 9 bases and V by 5 bases; bases with no gene match: 19. The CDR3 reads CASSLNSDRSTVPEQFF. CDR3 coding DNA: TGTGCCAGCAGTCTTAACTCGGACAGGTCAACGGTTCCTGAGCAGTTCTTC.

The chain joins TRBV7-8 to TRBJ1-5; 7 positions match TRBD1. Germline V CDR1 and CDR2: SGHVS, FQNEAQ. V gave up 5 bases and J gave up 5 bases; unmatched junction bases: 12. The CDR3 is 16 residues long. CDR3 residues: CASSRKISGQHQPQHF. The CDR3 DNA is TGTGCCAGCAGCCGAAAGATCTCGGGACAGCATCAGCCCCAGCATTTT.

V gene TRBV2 combines with J gene TRBJ2-7, with 7 bases lining up with TRBD1. CDR1 is SNHLY, CDR2 FYNNEI, per germline. Trimming removed 2 bases from V and 1 base from J; junction bases left unmatched: 2. This CDR3 comprises 14 residues. CDR3 DNA: TGTGCCAGCAGTGAACAGACAGGGTCCTACGAGCAGTACTTC. This encodes CASSEQTGSYEQYF.

The rearrangement joins TRBV30 to TRBJ2-7; D gene ambiguous. Germline CDR1 and CDR2: GTSNPN and SVGIG (reference sequence). This CDR3 has 12 amino acids. Deletions cut 0 bases from V and 7 bases from J, with 10 bases between. The CDR3 region has the DNA TGTGCCTGGAGTGTTGTCGTAAATGAGCAGTACTTC. This encodes CAWSVVVNEQYF.

As DNA, the CDR3 is TGTGCCAGCTCACCACCGGGGCTCCAAGAGACCCAGTACTTC. This encodes CASSPPGLQETQYF. The chain uses TRBV18 and TRBJ2-5, with a possible D match to TRBD1 (5 bases). The V gene lost 0 bases and the J gene lost 1 base, with 6 bases spanning the gap. The CDR3 consists of 14 residues. The germline gives CDR1 KGHSH, CDR2 LQKENI.

This sequence joins TRBV5-8 and TRBJ2-7; perhaps TRBD2 as D (6 bases). The ends were cut back, 3 bases at V and 3 bases at J, with 16 bases in the middle. The CDR3 has 15 residues. In germline, CDR1 is SGHTS, CDR2 YDEGEE. Here the CDR3 reads CASSSKPGANYEQYF. In nucleotides, the CDR3 is TGTGCCAGCAGCTCGAAACCGGGAGCCAACTACGAGCAGTACTTC.